This T cell receptor (beta chain) emerged from a study of T cell repertoires in cytomegalovirus infection. General study results and limits: In two of eight donors, the top clonotype was HLA-C-restricted CMV-specific.

A remark on this clonotype: Its antigen is currently unknown. A junction boundary mismatches the germline segment, possibly from a read error.

Each CDR3 protein is one row after TCRdb ran MiXCR on the reads. The data hold about 310,000 distinct CDR3 sequences, with about 9.1% observed a single time. The germline gives CDR1 MNHEY, CDR2 SVGAGI. There are 16 residues in the CDR3. Sample: PBMCs. This receptor was obtained from a human donor in good health (CMV status not recorded). Some clones in this sample may be carry-over from other donors' samples. The chain links TRBV6-5 to TRBJ1-6; the D is unclear. CDR3 bases: TGTGCCAGCAGTTACTCAGCTGGGTTTGGCAATTTACCCCTCCACTTT. As protein: CASSYSAGFGNLPLHF.